The 10 T cell receptor beta chains in this list originate from one sample, sequenced in a study of blood T cells in healthy people across ages. The authors ran a second PCR of about 7 to 11 cycles using a sample-barcoded 5' primer and a J-beta primer mix. Via MiXCR, TCRdb re-called the 5' RACE reads, giving one row per CDR3 protein. The sample has almost 1 million distinct CDR3 sequences, just over 50% seen once. Specimen: blood. The receptors shown here come from a woman aged 55 to 70 in good health.

V usage is TRBV6-2 or TRBV6-3 and J usage is TRBJ1-2; the D gene is possibly TRBD1 (5 bases). Germline V gives CDR1 MNHEY, CDR2 SVGEGT. Trimming cost V 4 bases and J 4 bases, with 13 bases left between them. The CDR3 loop spans 14 amino acids. The DNA of the CDR3 is TGTGCCAGCAGTTTCCGAGACAGTGTCTATGGCTACACCTTC. Residues: CASSFRDSVYGYTF.

This clonotype was counted between two and nine times. The V and J genes are TRBV6-2 or TRBV6-3 and TRBJ2-3; 8 nucleotides match TRBD2. V was pared by 5 bases and J by 5 bases, with 6 bases of the junction left unmatched. Germline lookup yields CDR1 MNHEY and CDR2 SVGEGT. The CDR3 has 14 residues. The chain's CDR3 is CASSHNGRGDTQYF. CDR3 in DNA: TGTGCCAGCAGTCACAACGGGAGGGGAGATACGCAGTATTTT.

The rearrangement uses TRBV5-1 and TRBJ2-3, with 7 bases matching TRBD2. Trimming cost V 4 bases and J 1 base; bases outside gene matches: 9. The germline V gene has CDR1 SGHRS and CDR2 YFSETQ. This CDR3 comprises 16 residues. The CDR3 region is CASSLPKSGGTDTQYF. DNA for the CDR3: TGCGCCAGCAGCCTGCCGAAGAGCGGGGGCACAGATACGCAGTATTTT.

This rearrangement joins TRBV7-3 to TRBJ2-1, with 7 bases identical to TRBD1. This CDR3 region has 14 residues. Germline values: CDR1 SGHTA, CDR2 FQGTGA. V lost 1 base, J lost 6 bases, and 3 bases stayed unmatched. This CDR3 reads CASSLRQGSNEQFF. The CDR3 DNA is TGTGCCAGCAGCTTAAGACAGGGAAGCAATGAGCAGTTCTTC.

The V and J genes are TRBV30 and TRBJ2-7, with D unresolved. Trimming left V 0 bases short and J 0 bases short, with 12 bases between. Germline CDR1 is GTSNPN and CDR2 is SVGIG (reference sequence). The CDR3 runs to 15 residues. The CDR3, as DNA: TGTGCCTGGAGTGTAGGGCACCCGCTCTCCTACGAGCAGTACTTC. This encodes CAWSVGHPLSYEQYF.

This clonotype was detected many times. This rearrangement joins TRBV6-1 to TRBJ1-5; D is uncertain. Looked up from germline, CDR1 is MNHNS and CDR2 is SASEGT. V lost 2 bases, J lost 5 bases, and 22 bases lay in between. The CDR3 is made up of 18 amino acids. The CDR3 DNA is TGTGCCAGCAGTGAACCTTCGAGGGTTTTGCAAGGAGATCAGCCCCAGCATTTT. It specifies CASSEPSRVLQGDQPQHF.

The V gene is TRBV27, the J gene TRBJ1-3, with 8 bases identical to TRBD1. This CDR3 region has 18 residues. After removal of 7 bases from V and 1 base from J, the junction contained 15 bases not matched to a gene. Per germline, CDR1 MNHEY and CDR2 SMNVEV (reference sequence). In DNA form, the CDR3 reads TGTGCCAGCACCCCCGGGCAGGGGGCAACAGGATCTGGAAACACCATATATTTT. Translation gives CASTPGQGATGSGNTIYF.

This clonotype was found a few times. J is TRBJ2-5 and V is TRBV5-1; D is uncertain. Trimming pared 2 bases from V and 5 bases from J, leaving 16 bases between. CDR3 length equals 15 residues. Germline V gives CDR1 SGHRS, CDR2 YFSETQ. CDR3 in amino acids: CASSFWQSRSETQYF. The CDR3 bases are TGCGCCAGCAGCTTTTGGCAGTCACGATCGGAGACCCAGTACTTC.

This clonotype has just a few counts. The gene calls are TRBV28 and TRBJ2-5; 11 nucleotides line up with TRBD1. This CDR3 contains 18 residues. Trimming cost V 5 bases and J 0 bases; bases outside gene matches: 11. Germline assignment: CDR1 MDHEN and CDR2 SYDVKM. The CDR3 DNA reads as TGTGCCAGCAGTCCATGGGGACAGGGGGTGGGGTACCAAGAGACCCAGTACTTC. Translation: CASSPWGQGVGYQETQYF.

This clonotype was observed a few times. This chain joins TRBV5-1 and TRBJ2-1, with a weak D call TRBD1 (6 bases). This CDR3 has 13 residues. CDR1 is SGHRS and CDR2 is YFSETQ in the germline V gene. V was pared by 5 bases and J by 5 bases, with 11 bases between. The CDR3 nucleotides read TGCGCCAGCAGAGGGGGAACCCACAATGAGCAGTTCTTC. It is translated as CASRGGTHNEQFF.